The 5 T cell receptor beta chains listed next were all sequenced from one sample in a study of blood T cell repertoires in COVID-19. The protocol was immunoSEQ multiplex PCR, while the TCRdb copy is restricted to in-frame clones and leaves out a portion. The sample shows over 200,000 clones, about 83% of them seen only once. The specimen sequenced was peripheral blood. These receptors all stem from an elderly man with acute or convalescent COVID-19.

V usage is TRBV18 and J usage is TRBJ1-4; TRBD1 agrees at 8 bases. The CDR3 loop spans 14 amino acids. Germline V gene data show CDR1 as KGHSH and CDR2 as LQKENI. The J segment lost 11 bases and the V segment lost 3 bases, leaving 8 bases of the junction unmatched. CDR3 in amino acids: CASSPQGARGKLFF. DNA for the CDR3: TGTGCCAGCTCACCTCAGGGGGCTAGAGGGAAACTGTTTTTT.

This chain links TRBV5-6 with TRBJ1-2; D gene uncertain. This CDR3 has 15 amino acids. V lost 2 bases and J lost 4, with 15 bases in between. In germline, CDR1 is SGHDT, CDR2 YYEEEE. Here the CDR3 DNA reads TGTGCCAGCAGCTTAAGCGGTCCAGGCCTCTATGGCTACACCTTC. It encodes CASSLSGPGLYGYTF.

A few counts support this clone. V usage is TRBV28 and J usage is TRBJ2-7; a possible D gene is TRBD1 (6 bases). The CDR3 is made up of 13 amino acids. Germline values: CDR1 MDHEN, CDR2 SYDVKM. Trimming took off 6 bases at V and 4 bases at J, with 13 bases between the two ends. The CDR3 nucleotides read TGTGCCAGCAGACAGGGTGGAATGTACGAGCAGTACTTC. Its protein is CASRQGGMYEQYF. The full variable domain, rest sourced from reference TRBV28 and TRBJ2-7, is DVKVTQSSRYLVKRTGEKVFLECVQDMDHENMFWYRQDPGLGLRLIYFSYDVKMKEKGDIPEGYSVSREKKERFSLILESASTNQTSMYLCASRQGGMYEQYFGPGTRLTVT.

This clone was seen a few times. The rearrangement joins TRBV5-1 to TRBJ1-5; TRBD1 is a possible D gene (6 bases). Germline assignment: CDR1 SGHRS and CDR2 YFSETQ. Trimming pared 4 bases from V and 0 bases from J, leaving 8 bases between. The CDR3 covers 14 residues. The chain's CDR3 is CASSPDSSNQPQHF. Written as DNA, the CDR3 is TGCGCCAGCAGCCCGGACAGTAGCAATCAGCCCCAGCATTTT.

The table lists this clone with a few counts. The V gene is TRBV24-1, the J gene TRBJ2-5; no clear D gene. Per the germline V gene, CDR1 is KGHDR and CDR2 is SFDVKD. The CDR3 has 15 amino acids. V lost 3 bases to trimming and J lost 1 base, with 11 bases between them. CDR3 sequence: CATSDATEPQETQYF. CDR3 DNA sequence: TGTGCCACCAGTGATGCCACAGAGCCCCAAGAGACCCAGTACTTC.